Each of the 26 T cell receptor beta chains below was sequenced from the same sample in a study of cytomegalovirus exposure and HLA in healthy donors. Profiled with immunoSEQ multiplex PCR; TCRdb holds only in-frame clones, not every one. The data hold some 68,000 clones, with around 95% observed a single time. The sample comprised PBMCs. These receptors originate from a man aged 18 to 29 in good health and CMV-seronegative.

This chain links TRBV7-9 with TRBJ1-2; D is possibly TRBD1 (5 bases). This CDR3 has 12 residues. Germline-derived CDR1 and CDR2 are SEHNR and FQNEAQ (reference sequence). Trimming removed 2 bases at V and 6 bases at J, with 7 bases between. The DNA for the CDR3 is TGTGCCAGCAGCTTATGGGGCAATGGCTACACCTTC. It specifies CASSLWGNGYTF.

The chain joins TRBV7-9 to TRBJ1-2, with unresolved D. The CDR3 consists of 14 residues. Trimming removed 5 bases from V and 8 bases from J, with 18 bases in between. Germline V CDR1 and CDR2: SEHNR, FQNEAQ (reference sequence). DNA of the CDR3: TGTGCCAGCAGCAATACCCAAGCGGGGAAGGGCTACACCTTC. It specifies CASSNTQAGKGYTF.

V is TRBV5-5 and J is TRBJ1-2, with D tentatively TRBD1 (6 bases). This CDR3 comprises 12 residues. CDR1 is SGHKS, CDR2 YYEKEE, per germline (reference sequence). V lost 2 bases and J 6 bases, leaving 8 bases between the germline ends. As DNA, the CDR3 is TGTGCCAGCAGCTTACAGGGTCATGGCTACACCTTC. As protein: CASSLQGHGYTF.

The chain couples TRBV28 to TRBJ1-5; the D gene is possibly TRBD1 (6 bases). Germline assignment: CDR1 MDHEN and CDR2 SYDVKM. Trimming pared 6 bases from V and 5 bases from J, leaving 11 bases between. The CDR3 contains 13 residues. The CDR3 loop reads CASRTDSYQPQHF. CDR3 nucleotides: TGTGCCAGCAGGACGGACAGCTATCAGCCCCAGCATTTT.

In regard to this clone: Within the sample, other DNA sequences also encode this same CDR3. V and J are TRBV9 and TRBJ2-1; 10 bases are a match to TRBD2. Looked up from germline, CDR1 is SGDLS and CDR2 is YYNGEE. The CDR3 is 15 amino acids. The V gene end was trimmed by 0 bases and the J gene end by 3 bases; junction bases not matched to a gene: 0. The CDR3 is CASSVGTSGYNEQFF. CDR3 DNA: TGTGCCAGCAGCGTAGGGACTAGCGGCTACAATGAGCAGTTCTTC. The full variable domain, with the rest looked up from reference TRBV9 and TRBJ2-1, is DSGVTQTPKHLITATGQRVTLRCSPRSGDLSVYWYQQSLDQGLQFLIQYYNGEERAKGNILERFSAQQFPDLHSELNLSSLELGDSALYFCASSVGTSGYNEQFFGPGTRLTVL.

The chain recombines TRBV7-3 with TRBJ2-3; 11 nucleotides agree with TRBD2. The CDR3 spans 18 residues. V dropped 6 bases and J dropped 2; count of bases not matched to a gene: 13. Germline assignment: CDR1 SGHTA and CDR2 FQGTGA. The CDR3: CASSLHPTSGSITDTQYF. CDR3 DNA sequence: TGTGCCAGCAGTCTCCATCCAACTAGCGGGAGTATCACAGATACGCAGTATTTT. Variable domain in full (rest from reference TRBV7-3 and TRBJ2-3): GAGVSQTPSNKVTEKGKYVELRCDPISGHTALYWYRQSLGQGPEFLIYFQGTGAADDSGLPNDRFFAVRPEGSVSTLKIQRTERGDSAVYLCASSLHPTSGSITDTQYFGPGTRLTVL.

This CDR3 is CASNIPGQGLNEQYF. In DNA form, the CDR3 reads TGTGCCAGCAACATCCCGGGACAGGGCTTGAACGAGCAGTACTTC. The rearrangement uses TRBV19 and TRBJ2-7, with 9 bases lining up with TRBD1. The CDR3 covers 15 residues. J was trimmed by 5 bases and V by 9 bases; bases with no gene match: 14. In germline, CDR1 is LNHDA, CDR2 SQIVND (reference sequence).

The chain couples TRBV30 to TRBJ1-3, with 7 positions matching TRBD1. The CDR3 is made up of 15 amino acids. V was clipped by 0 bases and J by 0 bases; unmatched bases: 2. CDR1 GTSNPN and CDR2 SVGIG come from the germline V gene (reference sequence). The CDR3, as DNA: TGTGCCTGGAGTGTGGGACAGACCTCTGGAAACACCATATATTTT. It specifies CAWSVGQTSGNTIYF.

This chain connects TRBV5-4 to TRBJ2-1, with a tentative D call TRBD2 (6 bases). V lost 2 bases to trimming and J lost 4 bases, with 13 bases between them. This CDR3 spans 15 amino acids. Germline lookup yields CDR1 SGHNT and CDR2 YYREEE (reference sequence). CDR3 in amino acids: CASSFERALYNEQFF. CDR3 coding DNA: TGTGCCAGCAGCTTCGAGCGGGCCCTATACAATGAGCAGTTCTTC.

The V and J genes are TRBV5-8 and TRBJ1-5; 7 bases are a match to TRBD1. The V segment lost 2 bases and the J segment 4 bases; nucleotides outside the gene matches: 3. Germline CDR1 SGHTS, CDR2 YDEGEE. This CDR3 has 14 residues. The CDR3 DNA is TGTGCCAGCAGCTTCGGGACAGCTAATCAGCCCCAGCATTTT. It yields the protein CASSFGTANQPQHF.

In this sample, this clone turned up once. The rearrangement uses TRBV28 and TRBJ2-5; D not resolved. Germline CDR1 reads MDHEN; CDR2 reads SYDVKM. The CDR3 has 11 residues. V gave up 8 bases and J gave up 4 bases, with 8 bases separating them. This CDR3 reads CASGIRETQYF. CDR3 coding DNA: TGTGCCAGCGGCATACGAGAGACCCAGTACTTC.

The rearrangement joins TRBV20-1 to TRBJ1-6; 9 nucleotides line up with TRBD1. The germline gives CDR1 DFQATT, CDR2 SNEGSKA (reference sequence). The CDR3 has 11 residues. The V gene end was trimmed by 5 bases and the J gene end by 14 bases; junction bases not matched to a gene: 4. The CDR3 region is CSAVQGAALHF. CDR3 sequence (DNA): TGCAGTGCTGTACAGGGGGCCGCCCTCCACTTT.

The V and J genes are TRBV6-6 and TRBJ2-5; D is unresolved. CDR3 size: 14 residues. Trimming stripped 0 bases from V and 2 bases from J, with 7 bases between. Per germline, CDR1 MNHNY and CDR2 SVGAGI (reference sequence). CDR3 loop: CASSYSTQQETQYF. The CDR3 bases are TGTGCCAGCAGTTACTCGACACAGCAAGAGACCCAGTACTTC.

This chain links TRBV25-1 with TRBJ1-6; TRBD1 matches at 7 bases. This CDR3 comprises 14 residues. J gave up 7 bases and V 3 bases, and 3 bases lay outside the gene matches. Germline loops: CDR1 MGHDK, CDR2 SYGVNS. The CDR3 reads CASSDGTANSPLHF. The CDR3 DNA is TGTGCCAGCAGTGATGGGACAGCCAATTCACCCCTCCACTTT.

This clone was recorded only once. CDR3 nucleotide sequence: TGTGCCAGCAGGCGGGGACAGAACTACGAGCAGTACTTC. It is translated as CASRRGQNYEQYF. The chain couples TRBV27 to TRBJ2-7, with D tentatively TRBD1 (7 bases). V lost 6 bases and J lost 3, with 12 bases in between. From germline, CDR1 is MNHEY and CDR2 SMNVEV (reference sequence). The CDR3 length is 13 residues.

The rearrangement joins TRBV6-1 to TRBJ2-7; TRBD1 aligns across 7 bases. Germline trimming cut 7 bases from V and 2 bases from J; bases unmatched to any gene: 5. Germline loops: CDR1 MNHNS, CDR2 SASEGT. This CDR3 is 13 amino acids long. The CDR3 here is CASNQGEPYEQYF. CDR3 DNA: TGTGCCAGCAACCAGGGGGAGCCCTACGAGCAGTACTTC.

The rearrangement uses TRBV28 and TRBJ1-6; D is unclear. This CDR3 has 17 amino acids. Germline CDR1 MDHEN, CDR2 SYDVKM. The V end lost 3 bases, the J end lost 5 bases, and 17 bases lay between the germline ends. CDR3 protein: CASSFWASGSDNSPLHF. In DNA, the CDR3 is TGTGCCAGCAGTTTTTGGGCCAGCGGGTCAGATAATTCACCCCTCCACTTT. The full variable domain, in which reference TRBV28 and TRBJ1-6 provide the parts outside the CDR3, is DVKVTQSSRYLVKRTGEKVFLECVQDMDHENMFWYRQDPGLGLRLIYFSYDVKMKEKGDIPEGYSVSREKKERFSLILESASTNQTSMYLCASSFWASGSDNSPLHFGNGTRLTVT.

The chain carries TRBV7-9 and TRBJ1-5; the D gene is possibly TRBD1 (5 bases). With 3 bases removed from V and 3 bases from J, the gap between germline ends came to 15 bases. The CDR3 consists of 16 residues. Germline CDR1 is SEHNR and CDR2 is FQNEAQ (reference sequence). The CDR3 loop reads CASSLGGAGNNQPQHF. For the CDR3, the DNA is TGTGCCAGCAGCTTGGGAGGGGCAGGGAACAATCAGCCCCAGCATTTT.

The rearrangement uses TRBV29-1 and TRBJ2-7; 12 bases fit TRBD1. The CDR3 spans 13 residues. The V segment lost 4 bases and the J segment 5 bases; nucleotides outside the gene matches: 3. Germline lookup yields CDR1 SQVTM and CDR2 ANQGSEA. The DNA for the CDR3 is TGCAGCGTTGTGGGGACAGGGGGCGACGAGCAGTACTTC. Protein: CSVVGTGGDEQYF.

This clone was seen once. The V call is TRBV6-6, the J call TRBJ2-2; 9 bases align to TRBD2. CDR1 and CDR2 (germline): MNHNY, SVGAGI (reference sequence). This CDR3 region has 15 residues. V gave up 2 bases and J gave up 4 bases; unmatched junction bases: 2. CDR3 sequence: CASSYQREATGELFF. CDR3 in DNA: TGTGCCAGCAGTTACCAGCGGGAGGCCACCGGGGAGCTGTTTTTT.

A single count supports this clone. V is TRBV5-8 and J is TRBJ1-5, with 8 bases matching TRBD1. CDR1 is SGHTS and CDR2 is YDEGEE in the germline V gene. V was pared by 5 bases and J by 1 base, with 11 bases of the junction left unmatched. There are 17 residues in the CDR3. The CDR3 DNA is TGTGCCAGCAGACCGCAGGGGGCGGGACGGAGCAATCAGCCCCAGCATTTT. This translates into CASRPQGAGRSNQPQHF. The complete variable domain, with remaining parts taken from reference TRBV5-8 and TRBJ1-5, reads EAGVTQSPTHLIKTRGQQATLRCSPISGHTSVYWYQQALGLGLQFLLWYDEGEERNRGNFPPRFSGRQFPNYSSELNVNALELEDSALYLCASRPQGAGRSNQPQHFGDGTRLSIL.

The V gene is TRBV9, the J gene TRBJ2-3; 9 nucleotides agree with TRBD1. The CDR3 length is 15 residues. With 3 bases clipped from V and 4 bases from J, the junction kept 6 bases outside the gene matches. The V gene's germline CDR1 is SGDLS and CDR2 YYNGEE. The CDR3 reads CASSEGTGFSDTQYF. The CDR3 coding sequence is TGTGCCAGCAGCGAGGGGACAGGGTTCTCAGATACGCAGTATTTT. Full variable domain (remainder filled in from reference TRBV9 and TRBJ2-3): DSGVTQTPKHLITATGQRVTLRCSPRSGDLSVYWYQQSLDQGLQFLIQYYNGEERAKGNILERFSAQQFPDLHSELNLSSLELGDSALYFCASSEGTGFSDTQYFGPGTRLTVL.

J is TRBJ2-2 and V is TRBV2, with 12 bases lining up with TRBD1. V shed 7 bases, J shed 6 bases, and the junction held 6 bases outside the gene matches. The length of the CDR3 is 15 residues. Germline loops: CDR1 SNHLY, CDR2 FYNNEI. The CDR3 coding sequence is TGTGCCAGCACCAGGGACAGGGGGCGGGCCGGGGAGCTGTTTTTT. It is translated as CASTRDRGRAGELFF.

The genes are TRBV29-1 and TRBJ2-7, with D perhaps matching TRBD1 (7 bases). This CDR3 spans 13 amino acids. V was clipped by 5 bases and J by 0 bases, with 11 bases between them. Germline V lookup: CDR1 SQVTM, CDR2 ANQGSEA. CDR3 nucleotides: TGCAGCGTTCAGGGGGGAAACTCCTACGAGCAGTACTTC. It encodes CSVQGGNSYEQYF.

The chain carries TRBV27 and TRBJ2-1, with 10 bases aligning to TRBD1. Germline V CDR1 and CDR2: MNHEY, SMNVEV (reference sequence). J gave up 10 bases and V 5 bases, and 11 bases lay outside the gene matches. The CDR3 loop spans 15 amino acids. CDR3 amino acids: CASSRGQGSIGEQFF. The DNA of the CDR3 is TGTGCCAGCAGTCGGGGACAGGGGTCGATTGGCGAGCAGTTCTTC.

This chain connects TRBV6-6 to TRBJ2-7; 7 positions agree with TRBD1. J gave up 0 bases and V 0 bases, and 5 bases lay outside the gene matches. The length of the CDR3 is 16 residues. From germline, CDR1 is MNHNY and CDR2 SVGAGI (reference sequence). CDR3 DNA: TGTGCCAGCAGTTACTCCCGGGGACAGAGCTCCTACGAGCAGTACTTC. This sequence encodes CASSYSRGQSSYEQYF.